This entry concerns a single T cell receptor (beta chain). The antigen is undetermined. These data belong to a study of cytomegalovirus exposure and HLA in healthy donors. Study context: Earlier, approximately 110 million unique TCR beta sequences were recovered from around 190 million T cells by an analysis. Study-level points and caveats: Some V segments, including TRBV6-2 and TRBV6-3, were excluded as indistinguishable. The CMV antigen specificity of a few CMV-associated chains was confirmed through in vitro analysis.

The V gene's germline CDR1 is SGHNT and CDR2 YYREEE (reference sequence). The CDR3 is made up of 15 amino acids. V gave up 4 bases and J gave up 6 bases, with 18 bases separating them. Use of 60 Vbeta and 13 Jbeta primers characterized the PCR. Profiled with immunoSEQ multiplex PCR; TCRdb holds only in-frame clones, not every one. The repertoire holds 200,000 to 300,000 clones, with 70% to 90% as singletons. The V and J genes are TRBV5-4 and TRBJ2-3, with a tentative D call TRBD2 (6 bases). The sequenced sample consisted of PBMCs. The sequence derives from a middle-aged woman in good health and CMV-seropositive. CDR3 residues: CASSPLNGRLDTQYF. DNA of the CDR3: TGTGCCAGCAGCCCCTTAAACGGGAGATTGGATACGCAGTATTTT.